These 11 T cell receptor beta chains originate from one sample sequenced in a study of T cell changes during pregnancy in multiple sclerosis. This table comes from immunoSEQ multiplex PCR, and its TCRdb copy is limited to in-frame clones, with some not included. In the table there are more than 50,000 clones, around 90% of which are singletons. This material consisted of peripheral blood, taken after pregnancy. All receptors derive from a female donor in good health, enrolled as a control in a pregnancy study.

The gene calls are TRBV10-3 and TRBJ1-5, with D uncertain. The CDR3 is 14 residues long. The V gene lost 3 bases and the J gene lost 6 bases, with 12 bases spanning the gap. The germline CDR1 and CDR2 sequences are ENHRY and SYGVKD. The CDR3 coding sequence is TGTGCCATCAGTGAACCCCCAGCGGGTCAGCCCCAGCATTTT. Its protein product is CAISEPPAGQPQHF.

The chain employs TRBV4-2 and TRBJ1-2; 7 positions agree with TRBD1. Germline CDR1 LGHNA, CDR2 YNFKEQ. The CDR3 runs to 16 residues. V trimming: 4 bases; J trimming: 0 bases; junction bases outside the gene matches: 8. DNA of the CDR3: TGTGCCAGCAGCCCGCCTGGGACAGTACCTAACTATGGCTACACCTTC. As protein: CASSPPGTVPNYGYTF.

The genes are TRBV11-2 and TRBJ1-6; tentatively, D is TRBD1 (5 bases). This CDR3 comprises 14 residues. V lost 3 bases and J 9 bases, leaving 12 bases between the germline ends. The germline gives CDR1 SGHAT, CDR2 FQNNGV. The CDR3 DNA reads TGTGCCAGCAGCTTGGGGGGAGCCCGTTCACCCCTCCACTTT. Its translation is CASSLGGARSPLHF.

This clone was counted a single time. The V call is TRBV5-4, the J call TRBJ2-7, with 12 bases lining up with TRBD2. This CDR3 spans 15 amino acids. Losses at the gene ends were 4 bases for V and 4 bases for J; bases not matched to a gene: 6. In germline, CDR1 is SGHNT, CDR2 YYREEE (reference sequence). Here the CDR3 reads CASSPTSGGTYEQYF. The CDR3 DNA reads TGTGCCAGCAGCCCCACTAGCGGGGGGACGTACGAGCAGTACTTC.

This chain joins TRBV4-1 and TRBJ1-2; 8 bases are shared with TRBD1. Germline trimming cut 0 bases from V and 6 bases from J; bases unmatched to any gene: 12. The germline gives CDR1 MGHRA, CDR2 YSYEKL. This CDR3 is built from 17 residues. The CDR3 region is CASSQDIADRVINGYTF. The CDR3 nucleotides read TGCGCCAGCAGCCAAGATATTGCGGACAGGGTAATTAATGGCTACACCTTC.

This chain connects TRBV16 to TRBJ2-3; D perhaps matches TRBD2 (6 bases). The CDR3 consists of 16 residues. Per germline, CDR1 KGHSY and CDR2 FQNENV. V gave up 0 bases and J gave up 2 bases, with 12 bases separating them. CDR3 nucleotides: TGTGCCAGCAGCCAATCGAGGGGACTCTCCACAGATACGCAGTATTTT. As protein: CASSQSRGLSTDTQYF.

The CDR3 is CASSRNRGGNSPLHF. CDR3 sequence (DNA): TGTGCCAGCAGCCGAAACAGGGGAGGCAATTCACCCCTCCACTTT. This chain uses TRBV7-9 with TRBJ1-6, with 7 bases identical to TRBD1. The CDR3 sequence is 15 residues long. V gave up 5 bases and J gave up 7 bases; unmatched junction bases: 8. Looked up from germline, CDR1 is SEHNR and CDR2 is FQNEAQ (reference sequence).

J is TRBJ2-7 and V is TRBV7-8, with D possibly being TRBD2 (6 bases). CDR1 is SGHVS and CDR2 is FQNEAQ in the germline V gene. This CDR3 has 14 amino acids. V was pared by 1 base and J by 4 bases, with 11 bases between. In nucleotides, the CDR3 is TGTGCCAGCAGCTTAGGGGGGGAACGGTACGAGCAGTACTTC. This gives the protein CASSLGGERYEQYF.

The chain combines TRBV5-4 with TRBJ2-1; a possible D gene is TRBD2 (5 bases). The CDR3 contains 13 residues. Trimming pared 4 bases from V and 7 bases from J, leaving 12 bases between. Germline V lookup: CDR1 SGHNT, CDR2 YYREEE (reference sequence). The CDR3 region is CASSRNTRNEQFF. DNA for the CDR3: TGTGCCAGCAGCCGTAACACTAGGAATGAGCAGTTCTTC.

V is TRBV6-5 and J is TRBJ1-3; no clear D gene. Trimming removed 7 bases at V and 4 bases at J, with 11 bases between. Germline V gene data show CDR1 as MNHEY and CDR2 as SVGAGI. This CDR3 region has 13 residues. The CDR3: CASTMVFGNTIYF. CDR3 in DNA: TGTGCCAGCACTATGGTTTTCGGAAACACCATATATTTT.

The V call is TRBV10-1, the J call TRBJ2-5; D is possibly TRBD2 (6 bases). This CDR3 is built from 16 residues. Trimming took off 0 bases at V and 1 base at J, with 12 bases between the two ends. Germline V gene data show CDR1 as WNHNN and CDR2 as SYGVQD (reference sequence). The CDR3 loop reads CASSESRGSFQETQYF. The DNA for the CDR3 is TGCGCCAGCAGTGAGTCGCGGGGAAGCTTCCAAGAGACCCAGTACTTC.